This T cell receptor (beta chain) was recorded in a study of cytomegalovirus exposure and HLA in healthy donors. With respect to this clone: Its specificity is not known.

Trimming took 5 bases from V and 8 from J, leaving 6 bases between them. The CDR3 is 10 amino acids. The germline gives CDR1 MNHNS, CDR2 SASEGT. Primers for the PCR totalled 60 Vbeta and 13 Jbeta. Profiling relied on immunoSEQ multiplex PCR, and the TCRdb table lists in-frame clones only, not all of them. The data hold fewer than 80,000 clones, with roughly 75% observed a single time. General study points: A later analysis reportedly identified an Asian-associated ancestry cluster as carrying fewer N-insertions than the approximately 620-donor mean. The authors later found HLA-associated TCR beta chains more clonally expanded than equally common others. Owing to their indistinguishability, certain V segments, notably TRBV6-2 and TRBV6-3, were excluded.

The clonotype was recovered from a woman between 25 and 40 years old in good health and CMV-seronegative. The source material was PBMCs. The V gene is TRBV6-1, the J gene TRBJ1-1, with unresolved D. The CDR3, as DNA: TGTGCCAGCAGTAGGAGAGAAGCTTTCTTT. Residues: CASSRREAFF.